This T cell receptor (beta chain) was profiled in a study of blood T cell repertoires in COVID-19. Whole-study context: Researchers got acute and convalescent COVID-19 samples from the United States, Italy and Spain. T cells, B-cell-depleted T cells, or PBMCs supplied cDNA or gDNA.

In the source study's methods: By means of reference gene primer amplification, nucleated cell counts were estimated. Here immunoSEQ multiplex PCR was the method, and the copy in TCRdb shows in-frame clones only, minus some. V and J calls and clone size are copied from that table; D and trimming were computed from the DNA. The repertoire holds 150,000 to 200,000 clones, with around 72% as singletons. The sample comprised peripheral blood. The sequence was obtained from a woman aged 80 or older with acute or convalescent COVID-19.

The CDR3 nucleotides read TGTGCCAGCAGCCAATGGGACAGGGGCGGAGAGACCCAGTACTTC. It specifies CASSQWDRGGETQYF. The chain uses TRBV7-2 and TRBJ2-5, with TRBD1 matching over 10 bases. V gave up 5 bases and J gave up 4 bases; unmatched junction bases: 7. Germline-derived CDR1 and CDR2 are SGHTA and FQGNSA. The CDR3 consists of 15 residues. The full variable domain, completed using reference TRBV7-2 and TRBJ2-5, is GAGVSQSPSNKVTEKGKDVELRCDPISGHTALYWYRQSLGQGLEFLIYFQGNSAPDKSGLPSDRFSAERTGGSVSTLTIQRTQQEDSAVYLCASSQWDRGGETQYFGPGTRLLVL.